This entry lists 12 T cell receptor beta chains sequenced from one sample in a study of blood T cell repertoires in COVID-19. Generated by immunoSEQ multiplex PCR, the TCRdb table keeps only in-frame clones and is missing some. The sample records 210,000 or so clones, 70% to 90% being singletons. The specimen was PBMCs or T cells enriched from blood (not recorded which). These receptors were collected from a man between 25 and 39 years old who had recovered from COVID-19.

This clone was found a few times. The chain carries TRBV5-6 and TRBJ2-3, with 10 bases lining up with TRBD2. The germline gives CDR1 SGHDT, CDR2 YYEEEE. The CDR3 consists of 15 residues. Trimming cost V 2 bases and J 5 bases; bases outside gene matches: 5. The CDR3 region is CASSFLAGGGDTQYF. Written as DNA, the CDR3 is TGTGCCAGCAGCTTTTTAGCGGGAGGAGGAGATACGCAGTATTTT.

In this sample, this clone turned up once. CDR3 sequence reads: CATSDAPSGRNNEQFF. CDR3 sequence (DNA): TGTGCCACCAGTGATGCCCCTAGCGGGAGAAACAATGAGCAGTTCTTC. J is TRBJ2-1 and V is TRBV24-1; TRBD2 matches at 10 bases. This CDR3 contains 16 residues. Germline V gene sequence: CDR1 KGHDR, CDR2 SFDVKD. V lost 3 bases to trimming and J lost 5 bases; unmatched junction nucleotides: 6.

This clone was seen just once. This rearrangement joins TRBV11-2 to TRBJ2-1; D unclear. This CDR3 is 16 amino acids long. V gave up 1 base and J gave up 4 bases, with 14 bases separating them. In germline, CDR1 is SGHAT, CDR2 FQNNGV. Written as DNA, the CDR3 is TGTGCCAGCAGCTTAGCACTATGGCGGCAATACAATGAGCAGTTCTTC. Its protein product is CASSLALWRQYNEQFF.

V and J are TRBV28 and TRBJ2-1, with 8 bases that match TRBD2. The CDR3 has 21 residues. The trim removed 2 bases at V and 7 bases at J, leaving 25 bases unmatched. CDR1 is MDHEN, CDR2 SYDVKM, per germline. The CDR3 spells CASSLGHPKVDLAGSFNEQFF. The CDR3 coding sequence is TGTGCCAGCAGTTTAGGCCACCCCAAGGTCGATCTAGCGGGTTCTTTTAATGAGCAGTTCTTC.

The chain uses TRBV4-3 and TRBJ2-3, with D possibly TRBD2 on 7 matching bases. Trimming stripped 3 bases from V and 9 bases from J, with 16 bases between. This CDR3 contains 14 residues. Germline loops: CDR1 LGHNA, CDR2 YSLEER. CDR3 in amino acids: CASSQDPGGKTQYF. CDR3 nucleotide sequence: TGCGCCAGCAGCCAGGACCCGGGGGGCAAGACGCAGTATTTT.

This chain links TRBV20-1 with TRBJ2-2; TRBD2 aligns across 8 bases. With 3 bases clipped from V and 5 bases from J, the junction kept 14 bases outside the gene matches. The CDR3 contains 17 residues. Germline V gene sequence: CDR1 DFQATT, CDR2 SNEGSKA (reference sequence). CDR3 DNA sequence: TGCAGTGCTAGTCGGGGGGGCGCCCTGGGTCTTACCGGGGAGCTGTTTTTT. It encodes CSASRGGALGLTGELFF.

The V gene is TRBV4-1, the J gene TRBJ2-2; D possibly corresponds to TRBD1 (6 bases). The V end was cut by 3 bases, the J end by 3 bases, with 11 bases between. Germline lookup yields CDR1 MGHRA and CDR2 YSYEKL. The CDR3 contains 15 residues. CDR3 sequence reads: CASSHQGFYTGELFF. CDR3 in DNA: TGCGCCAGCAGCCACCAGGGGTTTTACACCGGGGAGCTGTTTTTT.

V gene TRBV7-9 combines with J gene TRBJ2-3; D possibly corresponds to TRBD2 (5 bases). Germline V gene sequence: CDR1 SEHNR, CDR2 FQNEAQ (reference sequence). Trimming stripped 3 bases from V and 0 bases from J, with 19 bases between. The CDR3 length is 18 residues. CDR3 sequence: CASSFLIGGSSSTDTQYF. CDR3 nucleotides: TGTGCCAGCAGCTTCCTCATCGGTGGGAGCAGTAGCACAGATACGCAGTATTTT.

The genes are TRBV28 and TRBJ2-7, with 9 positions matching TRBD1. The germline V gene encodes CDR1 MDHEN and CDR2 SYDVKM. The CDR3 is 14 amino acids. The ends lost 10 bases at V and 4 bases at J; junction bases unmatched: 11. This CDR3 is CAIAIRDRVYEQYF. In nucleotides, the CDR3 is TGTGCCATCGCGATTCGGGACAGGGTATACGAGCAGTACTTC.

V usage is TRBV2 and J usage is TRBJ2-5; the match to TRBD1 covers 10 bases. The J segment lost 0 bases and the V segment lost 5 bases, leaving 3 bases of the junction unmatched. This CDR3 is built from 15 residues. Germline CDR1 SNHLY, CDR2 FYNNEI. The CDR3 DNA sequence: TGTGCCAGCAGTTGGGACAGGGGTAACCAAGAGACCCAGTACTTC. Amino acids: CASSWDRGNQETQYF.

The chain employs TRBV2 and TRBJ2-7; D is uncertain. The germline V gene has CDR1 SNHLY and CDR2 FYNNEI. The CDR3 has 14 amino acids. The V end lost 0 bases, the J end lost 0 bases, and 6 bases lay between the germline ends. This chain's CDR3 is CASSEASYSYEQYF. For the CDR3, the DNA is TGTGCCAGCAGTGAAGCTTCGTACTCCTACGAGCAGTACTTC.

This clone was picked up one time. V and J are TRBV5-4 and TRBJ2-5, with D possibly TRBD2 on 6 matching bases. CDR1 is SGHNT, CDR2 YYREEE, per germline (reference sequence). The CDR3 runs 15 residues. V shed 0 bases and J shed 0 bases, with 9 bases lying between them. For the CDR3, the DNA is TGTGCCAGCAGCTTGGGGACTAACCACCAAGAGACCCAGTACTTC. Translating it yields CASSLGTNHQETQYF.